This TCR beta chain was sequenced in a study of shared clonotypes between healthy human individuals. General study results and limits: The study drew on few donors, limiting represented genetic and exposure-history diversity.

CD4+ cells yielded CD45RA+ naive and CD45RA-negative memory subsets. From germline, CDR1 is SGHRS and CDR2 YFSETQ. This CDR3 contains 18 residues. V was clipped by 0 bases and J by 2 bases; unmatched bases: 12. Original methodology: Quality scores were absent from the junction-only immunoSEQ sequences, so filtering differed. Sequencing was performed with immunoSEQ multiplex PCR; in TCRdb, only in-frame clones are kept and a portion is missing. Clone size and V and J calls were adopted from that table, with D and trimming inferred from the DNA. This table holds about 2.3 million clones, approximately 93% found once. Comment on this clone: The antigen is undetermined.

The source material was naive CD4+ T cells from PBMCs. As for subset: CD45RA+ positively selected. The TCR originated in a man younger than 35 in good health. Some clones in this sample may be carry-over from other donors' samples. The V and J genes are TRBV5-1 and TRBJ2-7; TRBD2 matches at 9 bases. CDR3 coding DNA: TGCGCCAGCAGCTTGGCCCCTGTCTGGACTAGCGACCCCTACGAGCAGTACTTC. This sequence encodes CASSLAPVWTSDPYEQYF.